The rows below give T cell receptor beta chains drawn from one sample of a study of cytomegalovirus exposure and HLA in healthy donors. Only in-frame clones appear in the TCRdb table, and some are missing; sequencing was by immunoSEQ multiplex PCR. The data hold under 200,000 clones, with approximately 78% observed a single time. The sample comprised PBMCs. The receptor set was obtained from a middle-aged woman in good health and CMV-seronegative. The CDR3 runs from the conserved cysteine through the conserved F or W. A D gene is named only where the DNA matches it firmly. Where a row states a size, it is once, few, many or the class of an expanded clone; other rows omit it.

CDR3aa	CDR3nt	d_gene	abundance	v_gene	j_gene
CASSLGGLGNEQFF	TGTGCCAGCAGCCTCGGGGGATTGGGCAATGAGCAGTTCTTC	.	once	TRBV7-9	TRBJ2-1
CASSSTSGAETQYF	TGCGCCAGCAGCTCGACTAGCGGCGCGGAGACCCAGTACTTC	TRBD2	.	TRBV5-1	TRBJ2-5
CASSETPSGGNTIYF	TGTGCCAGCAGTGAAACTCCTAGTGGGGGAAACACCATATATTTT	.	.	TRBV2	TRBJ1-3
CASGRTGGKEETQYF	TGTGCCAGCGGGAGGACAGGGGGAAAAGAAGAGACCCAGTACTTC	TRBD1	.	TRBV2	TRBJ2-5
CASLPLASGVTDTQYF	TGTGCCAGCTTGCCCTTGGCCAGCGGGGTAACAGATACGCAGTATTTT	TRBD2	.	TRBV18	TRBJ2-3
CASSPPSPSYNEQFF	TGTGCCAGCTCACCACCTAGTCCCTCCTACAATGAGCAGTTCTTC	.	once	TRBV18	TRBJ2-1
CASSIGGQGGSYEQYF	TGTGCCAGTAGTATAGGGGGACAGGGAGGATCCTACGAGCAGTACTTC	TRBD1	.	TRBV19	TRBJ2-7
CASATGSNSPLHF	TGTGCCAGCGCGACAGGGAGTAATTCACCCCTCCACTTT	TRBD1	.	TRBV6-1	TRBJ1-6
CASLSSANSYEQYF	TGTGCCAGCCTTTCTAGCGCAAACTCCTACGAGCAGTACTTC	.	few	TRBV2	TRBJ2-7
CASSLRGNQPQHF	TGTGCCAGCAGCCTACGGGGGAATCAGCCCCAGCATTTT	.	few	TRBV7-2	TRBJ1-5
CASSVGSGGDTDTQYF	TGTGCCAGCAGCGTCGGAAGCGGGGGGGACACAGATACGCAGTATTTT	TRBD2	.	TRBV9	TRBJ2-3
CASSFMWSTRDRPTEAFF	TGTGCCAGCAGCTTCATGTGGTCGACCCGGGACAGGCCTACCGAAGCTTTCTTT	TRBD1	.	TRBV28	TRBJ1-1
CASSYGGQSSGNTIYF	TGCGCCAGCAGCTACGGTGGACAGAGCTCTGGAAACACCATATATTTT	.	.	TRBV5-1	TRBJ1-3
CAIYKRGGQDEQFF	TGTGCCATATACAAGCGGGGGGGCCAAGATGAGCAGTTCTTC	TRBD2	.	TRBV6-1	TRBJ2-1
CASRSGTGGEKLFF	TGCGCCAGCAGAAGCGGGACAGGGGGTGAAAAACTGTTTTTT	TRBD1	.	TRBV5-1	TRBJ1-4
CASSSGTGRETQYF	TGCGCCAGCAGCTCGGGGACGGGGAGGGAGACCCAGTACTTC	.	once	TRBV5-1	TRBJ2-5
CASSERGGNTIYF	TGTGCCAGCAGTGAACGCGGTGGAAACACCATATATTTT	.	.	TRBV6-5	TRBJ1-3
CASSPAGELFF	TGTGCCAGCTCACCCGCCGGGGAGCTGTTTTTT	.	.	TRBV18	TRBJ2-2
CASSRWGSDRLPYNYGYTF	TGCGCCAGCAGCCGATGGGGTTCGGACAGGCTCCCCTATAACTATGGCTACACCTTC	TRBD1	.	TRBV4-1	TRBJ1-2
CASRQGLGSYEQYF	TGTGCCAGCAGGCAGGGACTCGGCTCTTACGAGCAGTACTTC	.	once	TRBV2	TRBJ2-7
CASTKFRGTNEKLFF	TGTGCCAGCACCAAATTCAGGGGGACTAATGAAAAACTGTTTTTT	TRBD1	.	TRBV6-7	TRBJ1-4
CASSADPLITRLSREKLFF	TGTGCCAGCAGCGCAGACCCTTTAATAACCAGGTTATCGCGTGAAAAACTGTTTTTT	.	.	TRBV7-6	TRBJ1-4
CASSPIDRAIGNTIYF	TGTGCCAGCAGCCCTATTGACAGGGCTATCGGAAACACCATATATTTT	TRBD1	once	TRBV7-2	TRBJ1-3
CASSLRGYPTEAFF	TGTGCCAGCAGCTTGAGAGGATATCCGACTGAAGCTTTCTTT	.	.	TRBV5-6	TRBJ1-1
CASSLLGQGASLGNSPLHF	TGTGCCAGCAGCTTACTAGGACAGGGGGCTTCATTGGGGAATTCACCCCTCCACTTT	TRBD1	once	TRBV7-7	TRBJ1-6
CASSLSRRSEQYF	TGTGCCAGCAGCTTAAGTCGCCGGTCCGAGCAGTACTTC	.	.	TRBV7-6	TRBJ2-7
CASSYREYNSPLHF	TGTGCCAGCAGTTACCGGGAGTATAATTCACCCCTCCACTTT	.	few	TRBV6-5	TRBJ1-6
CASSIKGAGEQFF	TGTGCCAGTAGTATCAAGGGGGCGGGTGAGCAGTTCTTC	TRBD1	.	TRBV19	TRBJ2-1
CASSLAALGSGNTIYF	TGTGCCAGCAGCTTAGCAGCCCTCGGGTCTGGAAACACCATATATTTT	.	.	TRBV7-9	TRBJ1-3
CASSLAIGTGGLETQYF	TGTGCCAGCAGCTTGGCCATTGGGACAGGGGGCTTGGAGACCCAGTACTTC	TRBD1	.	TRBV5-5	TRBJ2-5
CASSLGRGRETNEKLFF	TGTGCCAGCAGCTTAGGGCGGGGGCGGGAAACTAATGAAAAACTGTTTTTT	.	.	TRBV27	TRBJ1-4
CASRERGLYGYTF	TGTGCCAGCAGGGAAAGGGGGCTCTATGGCTACACCTTC	TRBD1	.	TRBV6-1	TRBJ1-2
CASSLDSPNQPQHF	TGCGCCAGCAGCTTGGACAGTCCTAACCAGCCCCAGCATTTT	.	.	TRBV5-1	TRBJ1-5
CASSQTGWGYTF	TGCGCCAGCAGCCAGACAGGGTGGGGCTACACCTTC	TRBD1	.	TRBV4-1	TRBJ1-2
CASRGGRAREQYF	TGTGCCAGCAGGGGCGGGAGGGCGCGAGAGCAGTACTTC	TRBD2	.	TRBV6-6	TRBJ2-7
CASSEDRGNSPLHF	TGTGCCAGCTCAGAGGACAGGGGGAATTCACCCCTCCACTTT	TRBD1	.	TRBV18	TRBJ1-6
CASSLSSNQPQHF	TGTGCCAGCAGCTTGAGTAGTAATCAGCCCCAGCATTTT	.	.	TRBV5-5	TRBJ1-5